This T cell receptor beta chain was captured by sequencing in a study of blood T cell repertoires in COVID-19. This clone was counted a few times. Sequencing was performed with immunoSEQ multiplex PCR; in TCRdb, only in-frame clones are kept and a portion is missing. The sample contains fewer than 150,000 clones, approximately 77% of which appear only once. Germline lookup yields CDR1 SGDLS and CDR2 YYNGEE. This CDR3 is built from 19 residues. V was cut by 4 bases and J by 0 bases, with 24 bases left in between. The specimen sequenced was peripheral blood. The receptor was isolated from a man older than 75 with acute or convalescent COVID-19. The rearrangement joins TRBV9 to TRBJ2-3; D is possibly TRBD1 (7 bases). CDR3 in amino acids: CASSRQGGLLRTSTDTQYF. The CDR3 nucleotides read TGTGCCAGCAGCAGACAGGGAGGACTGTTACGTACTAGCACAGATACGCAGTATTTT.